This TCR beta chain was identified in a study of shared clonotypes between healthy human individuals. Findings of the study overall: Investigators collected only blood, and repertoires in tissues likely differ.

About 30,000 T cell genomes, or around 0.3 ug DNA, went into unsorted PBMC replicate PCRs. Profiled with immunoSEQ multiplex PCR; TCRdb holds only in-frame clones, not every one. The sample holds hundreds of thousands of clones, roughly 77% seen once. From germline, CDR1 is SEHNR and CDR2 FQNEAQ (reference sequence). Trimming took off 4 bases at V and 4 bases at J, with 17 bases between the two ends. The length of the CDR3 is 16 residues. Details on this clone: What it binds is unknown.

The chain uses TRBV7-9 and TRBJ2-1; perhaps D is TRBD1 or TRBD2 (5 bases each). This TCR derives from a woman in her 40s in good health. Some clones in this sample may be carry-over from other donors' samples. The sample comprised PBMCs. The DNA of the CDR3 is TGTGCCAGCAGCTACCCCTCCGGGACCTTGTACAATGAGCAGTTCTTC. Protein sequence: CASSYPSGTLYNEQFF.